The text below deals with one TCR beta chain. This sample was taken from a study of blood T cell repertoires in COVID-19. Whole-study context: The United States, Italy and Spain were the sources of the acute and convalescent COVID-19 samples. T cells, B-cell-depleted T cells, or PBMCs provided the cDNA or gDNA that served as material.

Authors' data handling: Reference gene primer amplification gave estimated nucleated cell counts. Only in-frame clones appear in the TCRdb table, and some are missing; sequencing was by immunoSEQ multiplex PCR. V and J calls and clone size are given by that table; D and trimming were obtained from the DNA. The sample carries approximately 200,000 clones, approximately 94% recorded once. The Seattle site enrolled patients during active infection and followed them longitudinally. Sequenced sample: peripheral blood. The sequence derives from a man aged 25 to 40 with COVID-19, enrolled during active disease.

CDR3 DNA: TGTGCCAGCACCCTGAGACAGACCCCCTCCGAGCAGTACTTC. Translation: CASTLRQTPSEQYF. The genes are TRBV2 and TRBJ2-7, with D perhaps matching TRBD1 (5 bases). CDR1 is SNHLY, CDR2 FYNNEI, per germline. V gave up 7 bases and J gave up 6 bases, with 19 bases separating them. The length of the CDR3 is 14 residues.